What follows are 22 T cell receptor beta chains derived from one specimen sequenced in a study of CD39 and CD103 CD8 tumor-infiltrating T cells. Generated by immunoSEQ multiplex PCR, the TCRdb table keeps only in-frame clones and is missing some. Of 6,000 to 7,500 clones detected, 50% to 80% appear once; the ten largest clones hold 50% to 75%. Sequenced input: CD8+ T cells sorted from blood. Noted subset: total memory CD8 T cells (CD45RA-CCR7+/-) from blood or uninvolved lymph node. These receptor sequences come from a human donor with head and neck squamous cell carcinoma.

CDR3 loop: CASSFLGQGAKNIQYF. The CDR3 region has the DNA TGTGCCAGCAGCTTTTTGGGGCAAGGTGCCAAAAACATTCAGTACTTC. V usage is TRBV7-9 and J usage is TRBJ2-4, with D possibly matching TRBD1 (5 bases). The CDR3 sequence is 16 residues long. Trimming pared 3 bases from V and 1 base from J, leaving 13 bases between. Germline CDR1 is SEHNR and CDR2 is FQNEAQ (reference sequence).

In this sample, this clone turned up a few times. The gene calls are TRBV7-9 and TRBJ2-5; tentative D call: TRBD2 (5 bases). The CDR3 totals 15 residues. Per germline, CDR1 SEHNR and CDR2 FQNEAQ (reference sequence). The V end was cut by 3 bases, the J end by 0 bases, with 11 bases between. CDR3 residues: CASSFLEGNQETQYF. CDR3 DNA sequence: TGTGCCAGCAGCTTCCTCGAGGGTAACCAAGAGACCCAGTACTTC.

In its sample, this clone was seen once. The genes are TRBV21-1 and TRBJ1-2; TRBD1 is taken as the D call from the table, unchecked against the DNA. TRBV21-1 constitutes a pseudogene. This CDR3 spans 17 amino acids. The CDR3 region is CASSKGDSHSRNYGYTF. The DNA of the CDR3 is TGTGCCAGCAGCAAAGGGGACAGCCATTCCAGGAACTATGGCTACACCTTC.

The genes are TRBV4-1 and TRBJ2-6; D is ambiguous. V lost 3 bases and J 1 base, leaving 4 bases between the germline ends. Germline V gives CDR1 MGHRA, CDR2 YSYEKL. CDR3 length: 14 residues. CDR3 region: CASSQLSGANVLTF. Written as DNA, the CDR3 is TGCGCCAGCAGCCAGCTATCTGGGGCCAACGTCCTGACTTTC.

The chain couples TRBV28 to TRBJ2-5; D might be TRBD1 or TRBD2, each matching 5 bases. This CDR3 spans 14 amino acids. The germline V gene has CDR1 MDHEN and CDR2 SYDVKM. V was pared by 3 bases and J by 2 bases, with 10 bases between. The CDR3 DNA sequence: TGTGCCAGCAGTTTGGGGGTTGGACAAGAGACCCAGTACTTC. Its translation: CASSLGVGQETQYF.

This clone came up a few times. This chain connects TRBV27 to TRBJ2-7; D is undetermined. Per germline, CDR1 MNHEY and CDR2 SMNVEV (reference sequence). V was trimmed by 8 bases and J by 2 bases, leaving 4 bases between them. The CDR3 is 10 amino acids. Written as DNA, the CDR3 is TGTGCCAGCGGTCCCTACGAGCAGTACTTC. Its translation is CASGPYEQYF.

This clone was seen once. The V call is TRBV11-2, the J call TRBJ2-7; D might be TRBD1 or TRBD2, each matching 5 bases. The CDR3 length is 13 residues. Trimming shortened V by 5 bases and J by 0 bases, and 8 bases separated the two germline ends. CDR1 and CDR2 from the germline V gene are SGHAT and FQNNGV. The CDR3: CASSQGPSYEQYF. The CDR3 bases are TGTGCCAGCAGCCAGGGACCCTCCTACGAGCAGTACTTC.

The J gene is TRBJ2-3, the V gene TRBV9; 12 nucleotides line up with TRBD2. Germline V lookup: CDR1 SGDLS, CDR2 YYNGEE. Trimming removed 3 bases from V and 4 bases from J; junction bases left unmatched: 6. The CDR3 contains 16 residues. The CDR3 nucleotides read TGTGCCAGCAGCGGCTCTAGCGGGGGGGCTGCAGATACGCAGTATTTT. It translates to CASSGSSGGAADTQYF. Based on the CDR3 plus reference TRBV9 and TRBJ2-3, the full variable domain is DSGVTQTPKHLITATGQRVTLRCSPRSGDLSVYWYQQSLDQGLQFLIQYYNGEERAKGNILERFSAQQFPDLHSELNLSSLELGDSALYFCASSGSSGGAADTQYFGPGTRLTVL.

To note about this clone: Other DNA sequences within the sample encode an identical CDR3. The chain joins TRBV5-1 to TRBJ1-1, with D perhaps TRBD1 (6 bases). Germline CDR1 is SGHRS and CDR2 is YFSETQ. Trimming shortened V by 4 bases and J by 0 bases, and 10 bases separated the two germline ends. The CDR3 length is 14 residues. The CDR3 DNA reads as TGCGCCAGCAGCCCGGGACACCTGAACACTGAAGCTTTCTTT. Translation gives CASSPGHLNTEAFF. Complete variable domain (other parts from reference TRBV5-1 and TRBJ1-1): KAGVTQTPRYLIKTRGQQVTLSCSPISGHRSVSWYQQTPGQGLQFLFEYFSETQRNKGNFPGRFSGRQFSNSRSEMNVSTLELGDSALYLCASSPGHLNTEAFFGQGTRLTVV.

This chain connects TRBV5-1 to TRBJ2-1; TRBD2 agrees at 7 bases. Germline CDR1 is SGHRS and CDR2 is YFSETQ. The CDR3 is 20 amino acids. Germline trimming cut 3 bases from V and 0 bases from J; bases unmatched to any gene: 18. CDR3 DNA sequence: TGCGCCAGCAGCTCCCCAACTGGAGTTGTGCGGGAGAGCTCCTACAATGAGCAGTTCTTC. It yields the protein CASSSPTGVVRESSYNEQFF.

The rearrangement joins TRBV28 to TRBJ2-2, with D maybe TRBD2 (6 bases). V dropped 5 bases and J dropped 2 bases, with 12 bases sitting between them. Germline V gene data show CDR1 as MDHEN and CDR2 as SYDVKM. CDR3 length equals 15 residues. CDR3 residues: CASSRWDFNTGELFF. In nucleotides, the CDR3 is TGTGCCAGCAGTCGTTGGGACTTTAACACCGGGGAGCTGTTTTTT.

This clone was counted between two and nine times. CDR3 bases: TGCGCCAGCAGCCAAGAAGGGGAAAACACTGAAGCTTTCTTT. Amino acid sequence: CASSQEGENTEAFF. The rearrangement uses TRBV4-1 and TRBJ1-1; TRBD1 might be the D (5 bases). Trimming stripped 0 bases from V and 2 bases from J, with 7 bases between. The CDR3 contains 14 residues. From germline, CDR1 is MGHRA and CDR2 YSYEKL.

This clone was detected once. The V and J genes are TRBV6-5 and TRBJ2-7, with 7 nucleotides matching TRBD2. Trimming at V came to 6 bases and at J to 5 bases, leaving 7 bases not matched to a gene. There are 13 residues in the CDR3. CDR1 MNHEY and CDR2 SVGAGI come from the germline V gene. The chain's CDR3 is CASSLGGIHEQYF. DNA of the CDR3: TGTGCCAGCAGCCTCGGGGGGATCCACGAGCAGTACTTC.

The V and J genes are TRBV27 and TRBJ1-2, with 7 bases that match TRBD1. This CDR3 region has 14 residues. The J segment lost 5 bases and the V segment lost 5 bases, leaving 8 bases of the junction unmatched. Germline CDR1 and CDR2: MNHEY and SMNVEV (reference sequence). The CDR3 DNA reads TGTGCCAGCAGTCCGACAGGGATTTTGTATGGCTACACCTTC. Translated, it gives CASSPTGILYGYTF.

The chain is built from TRBV28 and TRBJ2-5; weak D call: TRBD1 (6 bases). V lost 6 bases and J lost 1, with 30 bases in between. The length of the CDR3 is 20 residues. The germline gives CDR1 MDHEN, CDR2 SYDVKM. The CDR3 reads CASSPYSGRGSLVFQETQYF. The CDR3 nucleotides are TGTGCCAGCAGCCCCTATTCGGGCAGGGGCTCGCTGGTATTCCAAGAGACCCAGTACTTC.

This chain connects TRBV27 to TRBJ2-1; 8 bases map to TRBD1. The germline CDR1 and CDR2 sequences are MNHEY and SMNVEV (reference sequence). The CDR3 has 16 residues. V dropped 2 bases and J dropped 8; count of bases not matched to a gene: 11. CDR3 region: CASSLVWDRLTDEQFF. As DNA, the CDR3 is TGTGCCAGCAGTTTAGTATGGGACAGGCTGACGGATGAGCAGTTCTTC.

V usage is TRBV30 and J usage is TRBJ1-5; 7 bases align to TRBD1. Trimming took 2 bases from V and 6 from J; bases not matched to a gene: 10. Looked up from germline, CDR1 is GTSNPN and CDR2 is SVGIG (reference sequence). The CDR3 consists of 15 residues. In DNA, the CDR3 is TGTGCCTGGAGTCCAGTGGCAGGGGGAACTCAGCCCCAGCATTTT. It is translated as CAWSPVAGGTQPQHF.

The rearrangement links TRBV28 to TRBJ2-1, with D hard to call. The CDR3 loop spans 13 amino acids. The V gene lost 5 bases and the J gene lost 8 bases, with 13 bases spanning the gap. Germline V gene lookup returns CDR1 MDHEN and CDR2 SYDVKM. The CDR3 loop is CASSLGTGYEQFF. CDR3 in DNA: TGTGCCAGCAGTCTAGGCACCGGCTATGAGCAGTTCTTC.

This chain connects TRBV28 to TRBJ1-1; tentative D call: TRBD1 (6 bases). CDR1 MDHEN and CDR2 SYDVKM come from the germline V gene. The CDR3 sequence is 15 residues long. The V gene lost 3 bases and the J gene lost 7 bases, with 18 bases spanning the gap. The CDR3 sequence is CASSFERRVDSEAFF. CDR3 in DNA: TGTGCCAGCAGTTTTGAACGGAGGGTGGACAGTGAAGCTTTCTTT. The full variable domain, its missing parts supplied by reference TRBV28 and TRBJ1-1, is DVKVTQSSRYLVKRTGEKVFLECVQDMDHENMFWYRQDPGLGLRLIYFSYDVKMKEKGDIPEGYSVSREKKERFSLILESASTNQTSMYLCASSFERRVDSEAFFGQGTRLTVV.

V gene TRBV28 combines with J gene TRBJ2-5; 9 nucleotides line up with TRBD1. Looked up from germline, CDR1 is MDHEN and CDR2 is SYDVKM. The CDR3 extends over 15 amino acids. The junction had 9 bases not matched to a gene; V was cut back by 5 bases and J by 5 bases. CDR3 residues: CASSLTGGGGETQYF. DNA for the CDR3: TGTGCCAGCAGTCTTACAGGGGGCGGAGGGGAGACCCAGTACTTC.

The rearrangement uses TRBV10-3 and TRBJ2-2; unclear D gene. V was pared by 3 bases and J by 0 bases, with 8 bases between. Germline V gene lookup returns CDR1 ENHRY and CDR2 SYGVKD. This CDR3 comprises 15 residues. The CDR3 region is CAISDGRTNTGELFF. The CDR3 DNA follows: TGTGCCATCAGTGACGGACGGACGAACACCGGGGAGCTGTTTTTT.

Written as DNA, the CDR3 is TGTGCCAGCAGTTCCACTAGCTTGGCGTTCTTC. As protein: CASSSTSLAFF. The chain uses TRBV6-6 and TRBJ2-1; TRBD2 is a possible D gene (6 bases). Germline CDR1 and CDR2: MNHNY and SVGAGI (reference sequence). The CDR3 is made up of 11 amino acids. V lost 4 bases and J lost 15, with 13 bases in between.